This passage covers 8 T cell receptor beta chains from one sample sequenced in a study of blood T cell repertoires in COVID-19. Produced via immunoSEQ multiplex PCR; TCRdb's table is partial and in-frame only. The top ten clones hold about 2.3% of a sample with 130,000 to 150,000 clones, 88% of them seen once. The sequenced sample was peripheral blood. The receptors were sampled from a human donor in a cohort sampled during active COVID-19.

The chain joins TRBV6-2 or TRBV6-3 to TRBJ2-7, with 9 bases aligning to TRBD1. The CDR3 loop spans 15 amino acids. Germline trimming cut 4 bases from V and 3 bases from J; bases unmatched to any gene: 7. Germline assignment: CDR1 MNHEY and CDR2 SVGEGT. The CDR3 sequence: CASSSVGTGSYEQYF. In nucleotides, the CDR3 is TGTGCCAGCAGTTCCGTCGGGACAGGGAGCTACGAGCAGTACTTC.

J is TRBJ2-3 and V is TRBV5-6; TRBD2 matches 9 bases. After removal of 0 bases from V and 1 base from J, the junction contained 6 bases not matched to a gene. Germline CDR1 is SGHDT and CDR2 is YYEEEE. This CDR3 contains 17 residues. The CDR3 loop reads CASSLDERGARTDTQYF. CDR3 coding DNA: TGTGCCAGCAGCTTGGACGAGCGGGGGGCACGCACAGATACGCAGTATTTT.

The chain recombines TRBV6-2 or TRBV6-3 with TRBJ1-4; TRBD1 matches at 9 bases. Germline-derived CDR1 and CDR2 are MNHEY and SVGEGT. The trim removed 4 bases at V and 5 bases at J, leaving 2 bases unmatched. The length of the CDR3 is 14 residues. CDR3 sequence reads: CASSSGTGNEKLFF. CDR3 DNA sequence: TGTGCCAGCAGTTCCGGGACAGGGAATGAAAAACTGTTTTTT.

The chain links TRBV7-2 to TRBJ1-1; 7 bases match TRBD1. The J segment lost 7 bases and the V segment lost 5 bases, leaving 16 bases of the junction unmatched. The CDR3 runs to 16 residues. In germline, CDR1 is SGHTA, CDR2 FQGNSA. For the CDR3, the DNA is TGTGCCAGCAGCCAAAAAATAAGGACAGGAGGGGATGAAGCTTTCTTT. Translating gives CASSQKIRTGGDEAFF.

This chain connects TRBV7-2 to TRBJ2-1; 7 nucleotides align to TRBD1. The V gene's germline CDR1 is SGHTA and CDR2 FQGNSA. The CDR3 has 13 residues. V dropped 3 bases and J dropped 6; count of bases not matched to a gene: 2. The CDR3 reads CASSLGQTNEQFF. CDR3 sequence (DNA): TGTGCCAGCAGCTTGGGACAGACCAATGAGCAGTTCTTC. Combining the CDR3 with reference TRBV7-2 and TRBJ2-1 gives the whole variable domain GAGVSQSPSNKVTEKGKDVELRCDPISGHTALYWYRQSLGQGLEFLIYFQGNSAPDKSGLPSDRFSAERTGGSVSTLTIQRTQQEDSAVYLCASSLGQTNEQFFGPGTRLTVL.

The chain couples TRBV4-1 to TRBJ2-3; 9 nucleotides align to TRBD1. The trim removed 3 bases at V and 2 bases at J, leaving 12 bases unmatched. The germline V gene encodes CDR1 MGHRA and CDR2 YSYEKL. CDR3 length equals 18 residues. As DNA, the CDR3 is TGCGCCAGCAGCCAGTGGGGACAGGGCGCAACGAACACAGATACGCAGTATTTT. As protein: CASSQWGQGATNTDTQYF.

This clone was counted once. The rearrangement uses TRBV21-1 and TRBJ2-2; TRBD2 reflects the table's D call only, with no check against the DNA. TRBV21-1 counts as a pseudogene. CDR3 length: 17 amino acids. The CDR3 DNA sequence: TGTGCCAGCAGCAAAGGGGAGCGGGAGGGCCTTACCGGGGAGCTGTTTTTT. Translated: CASSKGEREGLTGELFF.

As for this clone: At one end the junction does not follow the germline gene, possibly because of a read error. The rearrangement links TRBV7-7 to TRBJ2-7, with D tentatively TRBD1 (6 bases). Germline V gives CDR1 SSHAT, CDR2 FNYEAQ (reference sequence). The CDR3 contains 20 residues. The CDR3 spells CASSLDSALSRGTYPYEQYF. CDR3 DNA: TGTGCTAGCAGCTTAGATTCGGCTTTGAGTCGAGGGACATATCCCTACGAGCAGTACTTC.